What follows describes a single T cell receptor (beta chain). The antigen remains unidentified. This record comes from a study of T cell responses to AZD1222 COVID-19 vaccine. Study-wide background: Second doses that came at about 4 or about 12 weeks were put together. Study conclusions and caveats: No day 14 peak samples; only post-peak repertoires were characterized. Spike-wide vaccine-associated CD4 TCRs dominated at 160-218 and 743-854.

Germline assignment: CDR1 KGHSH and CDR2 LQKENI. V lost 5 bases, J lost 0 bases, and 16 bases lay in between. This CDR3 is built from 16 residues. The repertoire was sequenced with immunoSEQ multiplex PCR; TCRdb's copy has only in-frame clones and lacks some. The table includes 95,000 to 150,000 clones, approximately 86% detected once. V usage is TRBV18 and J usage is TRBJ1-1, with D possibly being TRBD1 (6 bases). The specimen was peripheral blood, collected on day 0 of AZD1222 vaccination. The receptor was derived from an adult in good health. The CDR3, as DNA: TGTGCCAGCTCATCGACAGGCCCGCCCTTGAACACTGAAGCTTTCTTT. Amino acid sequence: CASSSTGPPLNTEAFF.